This TCR beta chain was obtained from a study of technical replicates of blood from several donors. Germline V CDR1 and CDR2: MDHEN, SYDVKM. The CDR3 has 14 residues. V gave up 4 bases and J gave up 6 bases; unmatched junction bases: 3. Profiling relied on immunoSEQ multiplex PCR, and the TCRdb table lists in-frame clones only, not all of them. The sample carries tens of thousands of clones, roughly 90% recorded once. This TCR was sampled from a human donor in good health. Material for sequencing was T cells isolated from PBMCs. The J gene is TRBJ2-3, the V gene TRBV28; 11 nucleotides align to TRBD1. CDR3 coding DNA: TGTGCCAGCAGTTGGACAGGGGGCTGGGATACGCAGTATTTT. Protein product: CASSWTGGWDTQYF.